This TCR beta chain was captured in a study of tumor-infiltrating lymphocytes in glioblastoma multiforme. The study's findings and limits: Just one glioblastoma patient contributed to the TCR-mutation comparison. Functional subtype sorting of these T cells was not performed.

The sample holds many counts of this clonotype. Its antigen is undetermined. Germline CDR1 is SQVTM and CDR2 is ANQGSEA. With V trimmed by 6 bases and J by 2 bases, 5 bases remained unmatched. The CDR3 is made up of 13 amino acids. TCRB libraries came from RNA via three nested multiplex PCR rounds. TCRB cDNA was made from 0.4 to 0.6 ug total RNA. No unique molecular identifiers were described for these TCRB libraries. TCRdb re-called the multiplex PCR reads with MiXCR, one entry per CDR3 protein. This sample yields just under 20,000 distinct CDR3 sequences, of which 55% to 70% are seen a single time; 15% to 20% belongs to the top ten.

This TCR derives from a male donor with glioblastoma. Sequenced input: peripheral blood. The gene calls are TRBV29-1 and TRBJ2-5, with 8 bases aligning to TRBD1. CDR3 sequence (DNA): TGCAGCGTGACCGGGACAGGACAAGAGACCCAGTACTTC. Protein: CSVTGTGQETQYF. The whole variable domain, filled in from reference TRBV29-1 and TRBJ2-5, reads SAVISQKPSRDICQRGTSLTIQCQVDSQVTMMFWYRQQPGQSLTLIATANQGSEATYESGFVIDKFPISRPNLTFSTLTVSNMSPEDSSIYLCSVTGTGQETQYFGPGTRLLVL.